This TCR beta chain was identified during a study of shared clonotypes between healthy human individuals. The CDR3 is 15 amino acids. Germline V gene lookup returns CDR1 SNHLY and CDR2 FYNNEI. Trimming took off 3 bases at V and 5 bases at J, with 14 bases between the two ends. Assay used: immunoSEQ multiplex PCR; TCRdb lists only in-frame clones, some missing. The data show a few million clones, approximately 95% seen once. The sequenced sample consisted of naive CD4+ T cells from PBMCs. Subset of the sample: CD45RA+ positively selected. The gene calls are TRBV2 and TRBJ1-5; D unresolved. The sequence derives from a man between 18 and 35 years old in good health. Some clones in this sample may be carry-over from other donors' samples. Written as DNA, the CDR3 is TGTGCCAGCAGTGACGTTAGAGGACTTCATCAGCCCCAGCATTTT. Residues: CASSDVRGLHQPQHF.